The rows below give T cell receptor beta chains drawn from one sample of a study of regulatory T cells in long-lasting Graves disease. TCRdb passed the multiplex PCR reads through MiXCR, listing each CDR3 protein once. The profile shows nearly 350,000 distinct CDR3 sequences, about 18% of them singletons. The material was peripheral blood mononuclear cells (PBMCs), obtained when the disease was refractory, from a patient treated with antithyroid drugs. These receptors were obtained from a female donor with Graves disease. Both conserved end residues are part of each CDR3. D genes are given only for firm matches. Only part of the rows carry a size: once, few, many, or a class if the clone is expanded.

TRBV30,once,.,TRBJ2-7,CAWSARRGEQYF,TGTGCCTGGAGTGCTCGCCGGGGGGAGCAGTACTTC
TRBV6-5,many,.,TRBJ1-5,CASSYSRSNQPQHF,TGTGCCAGCAGTTACTCGCGTAGCAATCAGCCCCAGCATTTT
TRBV11-2,many,.,TRBJ2-5,CASSLKRGTGFQTPGSETQYF,TGTGCCAGCAGCTTAAAGCGGGGAACAGGGTTTCAGACCCCGGGCTCAGAGACCCAGTACTTC
TRBV12-3/TRBV12-4,.,TRBD2,TRBJ2-3,CASSGTTFTDTQYF,TGTGCCAGCAGCGGGACTACCTTCACAGATACGCAGTATTTT
TRBV18,.,TRBD2,TRBJ2-3,CASSPLTSGRGTQYF,TGTGCCAGCTCGCCACTTACTAGCGGGAGAGGCACGCAGTATTTT
TRBV25-1,.,TRBD1,TRBJ2-7,CASSFGQGPYEQYF,TGTGCCAGCAGTTTTGGACAGGGGCCCTACGAGCAGTACTTC
TRBV2,many,.,TRBJ2-5,CASSDKTQYF,TGTGCCAGCAGCGACAAGACCCAGTACTTC
TRBV28,few,TRBD2,TRBJ2-3,CASSLGSGSGNTQYF,TGTGCCAGCAGTTTGGGTAGCGGGAGCGGAAATACGCAGTATTTT
TRBV19,.,.,TRBJ2-1,CATGEFEQFF,TGTGCCACCGGGGAGTTTGAGCAGTTCTTC
TRBV7-9,many,.,TRBJ1-1,CASSFHRLMNTEAFF,TGTGCCAGCAGCTTTCACAGACTGATGAACACTGAAGCTTTCTTT
TRBV2,many,.,TRBJ1-6,CASSFRKGDSPLHF,TGTGCCAGCAGTTTTCGGAAGGGTGATTCACCCCTCCACTTT
TRBV30,many,TRBD1,TRBJ1-5,CAWSVQGASQHF,TGTGCCTGGAGTGTACAGGGGGCGTCCCAGCATTTT
TRBV6-1,.,TRBD1,TRBJ1-5,CASTLGQGSQPQHF,TGTGCCAGCACCCTCGGACAGGGGAGTCAGCCCCAGCATTTT
TRBV7-6,many,.,TRBJ2-5,CASSFVQQETQYF,TGTGCCAGCAGCTTCGTACAGCAAGAGACCCAGTACTTC
TRBV12-3/TRBV12-4,.,.,TRBJ2-7,CASSFPPAYEQYF,TGTGCCAGCAGTTTCCCCCCCGCCTACGAGCAGTACTTC
TRBV19,.,TRBD1,TRBJ1-2,CASSAQGRGYTF,TGTGCCAGTAGTGCACAGGGGCGAGGCTACACCTTC
TRBV27,many,.,TRBJ1-4,CASSPGRGKLFF,TGTGCCAGCAGTCCCGGGAGGGGAAAACTGTTTTTT
TRBV2,few,TRBD1,TRBJ1-1,CASGPQGAGTEAFF,TGTGCCAGCGGCCCCCAGGGGGCGGGGACTGAAGCTTTCTTT
TRBV20-1,many,.,TRBJ1-1,CSARTLRVGTEAFF,TGCAGTGCTAGAACACTCAGGGTGGGGACTGAAGCTTTCTTT
TRBV19,.,.,TRBJ1-1,CASSIMAGVNTEAFF,TGTGCCAGTAGTATAATGGCAGGAGTTAACACTGAAGCTTTCTTT
TRBV6-1,few,TRBD1,TRBJ1-5,CASSGPGQGALIDQPQHF,TGTGCCAGCAGTGGACCGGGACAGGGGGCCCTTATCGACCAGCCCCAGCATTTT
TRBV12-3/TRBV12-4,many,TRBD1,TRBJ2-7,CAIPRGQGYEQYF,TGTGCCATCCCCCGCGGACAGGGTTACGAGCAGTACTTC